The 9 T cell receptor beta chains below were found in one sample sequenced in a study of T cell repertoires in cytomegalovirus infection (dated by TCRdb to between 2018 and 2020). Antigens for these TCRs are unknown. The treatment or condition label for this specimen denotes: in vitro stimulation with specific CMV peptide epitopes to enrich CMV-specific T cells. These reads were obtained on an Illumina HiSeq 1500. TCRdb cleaned the public reads at Q25 with fastp, built clones with MiXCR and kept in-frame beta chains. CDR3 protein sequences are deduplicated, and each keeps its most common genes and DNA. The sample table contains approximately 990,000 distinct CDR3 sequences; only one count was recorded for less than 40% of them. The ten largest make up around 15% of the sample. The source material was cultured CD8+ T cells from PBMCs, sampled from culture after CMV antigen stimulation. The receptors were gathered from a human donor in good health (CMV status not recorded). Some clones in this sample may be carry-over from other donors' samples.

The chain couples TRBV6-2 or TRBV6-3 to TRBJ1-5, with TRBD1 as a possible D gene (6 bases). The CDR3 spans 15 residues. The germline V gene encodes CDR1 MNHEY and CDR2 SVGEGT. V lost 0 bases and J 7 bases, leaving 13 bases between the germline ends. The CDR3 spells CASSYSTAGEQPQHF. The CDR3 coding sequence is TGTGCCAGCAGTTACTCGACGGCAGGGGAACAGCCCCAGCATTTT.

The V gene is TRBV27, the J gene TRBJ1-4; D unclear. The CDR3 is 13 residues long. Trimming removed 4 bases from V and 4 bases from J, with 7 bases in between. Germline CDR1 and CDR2: MNHEY and SMNVEV (reference sequence). CDR3 protein: CASSSRFNEKLFF. The CDR3 coding sequence is TGTGCCAGCAGTTCCCGGTTTAATGAAAAACTGTTTTTT.

The chain uses TRBV2 and TRBJ2-3; TRBD2 agrees at 7 bases. The germline V gene encodes CDR1 SNHLY and CDR2 FYNNEI. The trim removed 8 bases at V and 2 bases at J, leaving 13 bases unmatched. The CDR3 length is 16 residues. In DNA, the CDR3 is TGTGCCAGCGGGACGGAGCGGGGAACGACCACAGATACGCAGTATTTT. The encoded protein is CASGTERGTTTDTQYF.

This clonotype was detected a few times. Written as DNA, the CDR3 is TGTGCCAGCAGCCTCGAGGAGGGAGGCAATCAGCCCCAGCATTTT. Amino acid sequence: CASSLEEGGNQPQHF. This chain links TRBV12-3 or TRBV12-4 with TRBJ1-5; D call uncertain. Trimming stripped 6 bases from V and 2 bases from J, with 14 bases between. This CDR3 is built from 15 residues.

This clonotype appeared a few times. The chain couples TRBV4-1 to TRBJ2-7; D unresolved. The V and J ends lost 4 bases and 4 bases respectively, with 20 bases between them. Germline V lookup: CDR1 MGHRA, CDR2 YSYEKL. The CDR3 has 16 amino acids. The CDR3 nucleotides read TGCGCCAGCAGCCCAACCGCCCTCGACCTCGGGTACGAGCAGTACTTC. Amino acid sequence: CASSPTALDLGYEQYF.

This clonotype was recorded a few times. The V call is TRBV4-1, the J call TRBJ2-1; 10 bases match TRBD1. CDR1 and CDR2 from the germline V gene are MGHRA and YSYEKL. Trimming at V came to 3 bases and at J to 6 bases, leaving 5 bases not matched to a gene. This CDR3 region has 15 residues. The chain's CDR3 is CASSHRDRGVNEQFF. CDR3 DNA sequence: TGCGCCAGCAGCCACCGGGACAGGGGAGTCAATGAGCAGTTCTTC.

The J gene is TRBJ1-1, the V gene TRBV6-2 or TRBV6-3; D possibly corresponds to TRBD1 (6 bases). CDR3 length: 14 amino acids. The germline gives CDR1 MNHEY, CDR2 SVGEGT. V was shortened by 6 bases and J by 1 base, with 12 bases between the two germline ends. The CDR3 nucleotides read TGTGCCAGCAGACCGGACAGAGAGAACACTGAAGCTTTCTTT. Its translation: CASRPDRENTEAFF.

This sequence joins TRBV2 and TRBJ2-7, with D unclear. The CDR3 loop spans 13 amino acids. Germline CDR1 is SNHLY and CDR2 is FYNNEI. Trimming cost V 3 bases and J 2 bases, with 8 bases left between them. CDR3 amino acids: CASSDNRAYEQYF. The CDR3 DNA reads TGTGCCAGCAGTGATAACAGAGCCTACGAGCAGTACTTC.

About this clonotype: A junction end diverges from the germline sequence, so it may reflect a read error. This rearrangement joins TRBV28 to TRBJ1-1; D might be TRBD1 (5 bases). Germline CDR1 and CDR2: MDHEN and SYDVKM. The CDR3 covers 16 residues. The CDR3 nucleotides read TGTGCCAGCATTACCCTTGGGGCCCGTTTGAACGCTGAAGCTTTCTTT. Translation gives CASITLGARLNAEAFF.